The rows below give T cell receptor beta chains drawn from one sample of a study of OX40 agonist ivuxolimab in advanced cancers. Assay: immunoSEQ multiplex PCR; the TCRdb copy retains only in-frame clones and omits some. The sample lists 50,000 to 75,000 clones, around 91% occurring once. The sample consisted of CD4+ or CD8+ T cells sorted from blood, taken in a trial of the OX40 agonist ivuxolimab. The receptors were sampled from an adult with an advanced solid tumor such as melanoma, head and neck, liver or kidney cancer. Both conserved end residues are part of each CDR3. The D gene is left open where the match is weak. Expanded clones get a size class; other rows say once, few or many, or leave the size out.

V gene: TRBV27
CDR3 length: 14
D gene: NA
clone size: NA
J gene: TRBJ1-5
CDR3 protein: CASSPTGLNQPQHF
CDR3 DNA: TGTGCCAGCAGTCCAACAGGCCTCAATCAGCCCCAGCATTTT

V gene: TRBV6-6
CDR3 length: 15
D gene: NA
clone size: once
J gene: TRBJ2-5
CDR3 protein: CASSYSQGSRETQYF
CDR3 DNA: TGTGCCAGCAGTTACTCACAGGGAAGTCGGGAGACCCAGTACTTC

V gene: TRBV28
CDR3 length: 13
D gene: NA
clone size: once
J gene: TRBJ1-1
CDR3 protein: CASSARGNTEAFF
CDR3 DNA: TGTGCCAGCAGTGCCCGAGGGAACACTGAAGCTTTCTTT

V gene: TRBV2
CDR3 length: 12
D gene: NA
clone size: NA
J gene: TRBJ1-3
CDR3 protein: CASLSSGNTIYF
CDR3 DNA: TGTGCCAGCCTAAGCTCTGGAAACACCATATATTTT

V gene: TRBV7-9
CDR3 length: 17
D gene: TRBD2
clone size: NA
J gene: TRBJ2-1
CDR3 protein: CASSSPLSGSSYNEQFF
CDR3 DNA: TGTGCCAGCAGCTCGCCCCTTAGCGGGAGCTCCTACAATGAGCAGTTCTTC

V gene: TRBV13
CDR3 length: 14
D gene: NA
clone size: NA
J gene: TRBJ1-2
CDR3 protein: CASSPDQVHRGYTF
CDR3 DNA: TGTGCCAGCAGCCCCGATCAGGTTCACAGGGGCTACACCTTC

V gene: TRBV5-1
CDR3 length: 16
D gene: NA
clone size: NA
J gene: TRBJ2-7
CDR3 protein: CASSFSRVNLMYEQYF
CDR3 DNA: TGCGCCAGCAGCTTTAGCAGGGTCAACCTTATGTACGAGCAGTACTTC

V gene: TRBV29-1
CDR3 length: 16
D gene: TRBD1
clone size: NA
J gene: TRBJ1-3
CDR3 protein: CSVEDETTGAGNTIYF
CDR3 DNA: TGCAGCGTTGAAGACGAAACCACAGGGGCTGGAAACACCATATATTTT

V gene: TRBV28
CDR3 length: 14
D gene: NA
clone size: NA
J gene: TRBJ1-5
CDR3 protein: CATRAPEGNQPQHF
CDR3 DNA: TGTGCCACCCGGGCCCCCGAGGGCAATCAGCCCCAGCATTTT

V gene: TRBV7-8
CDR3 length: 16
D gene: NA
clone size: NA
J gene: TRBJ1-2
CDR3 protein: CASSSWGGQSNYGYTF
CDR3 DNA: TGTGCCAGCAGCTCGTGGGGGGGGCAATCTAACTATGGCTACACCTTC

V gene: TRBV19
CDR3 length: 15
D gene: NA
clone size: NA
J gene: TRBJ2-1
CDR3 protein: CASSITGSGYNEQFF
CDR3 DNA: TGTGCCAGTAGTATCACGGGGTCTGGATACAATGAGCAGTTCTTC

V gene: TRBV7-9
CDR3 length: 15
D gene: NA
clone size: NA
J gene: TRBJ2-7
CDR3 protein: CASSLEERFWYEQYF
CDR3 DNA: TGTGCCAGCAGCTTAGAGGAGAGATTCTGGTACGAGCAGTACTTC

V gene: TRBV19
CDR3 length: 15
D gene: NA
clone size: NA
J gene: TRBJ2-1
CDR3 protein: CASSWSGAGYNEQFF
CDR3 DNA: TGTGCCAGTAGTTGGTCCGGGGCAGGCTACAATGAGCAGTTCTTC

V gene: TRBV4-1
CDR3 length: 13
D gene: NA
clone size: NA
J gene: TRBJ1-1
CDR3 protein: CASSLGPNTEAFF
CDR3 DNA: TGCGCCAGCAGCCTTGGACCAAACACTGAAGCTTTCTTT

V gene: TRBV6-5
CDR3 length: 14
D gene: NA
clone size: NA
J gene: TRBJ2-5
CDR3 protein: CASSYSGPKETQYF
CDR3 DNA: TGTGCCAGCAGTTACTCCGGTCCGAAAGAGACCCAGTACTTC

V gene: TRBV19
CDR3 length: 14
D gene: NA
clone size: NA
J gene: TRBJ2-3
CDR3 protein: CASSTLSAGDTQYF
CDR3 DNA: TGTGCCAGTAGTACCCTGAGTGCAGGGGATACGCAGTATTTT

V gene: TRBV13
CDR3 length: 13
D gene: NA
clone size: NA
J gene: TRBJ2-3
CDR3 protein: CASSSRLQDTQYF
CDR3 DNA: TGTGCCAGCAGCTCCAGACTACAGGATACGCAGTATTTT

V gene: TRBV14
CDR3 length: 13
D gene: TRBD1
clone size: NA
J gene: TRBJ1-1
CDR3 protein: CASSQGTGSTAFF
CDR3 DNA: TGTGCCAGCAGCCAAGGGACAGGGTCAACGGCTTTCTTT

V gene: TRBV28
CDR3 length: 16
D gene: NA
clone size: NA
J gene: TRBJ2-7
CDR3 protein: CASRTPAASRSYEQYF
CDR3 DNA: TGTGCCAGCAGAACTCCTGCGGCTAGCCGATCCTACGAGCAGTACTTC

V gene: TRBV11-2
CDR3 length: 14
D gene: NA
clone size: few
J gene: TRBJ2-3
CDR3 protein: CASSFKRSTDTQYF
CDR3 DNA: TGTGCCAGCAGCTTCAAGCGGAGCACAGATACGCAGTATTTT

V gene: TRBV5-1
CDR3 length: 13
D gene: TRBD1
clone size: NA
J gene: TRBJ2-7
CDR3 protein: CASSSGTGNEQYF
CDR3 DNA: TGCGCCAGCAGCTCTGGGACAGGGAACGAGCAGTACTTC

V gene: TRBV9
CDR3 length: 15
D gene: TRBD2
clone size: NA
J gene: TRBJ2-1
CDR3 protein: CASTPGGRAHNEQFF
CDR3 DNA: TGTGCCAGCACCCCAGGCGGGAGGGCCCACAATGAGCAGTTCTTC

V gene: TRBV14
CDR3 length: 13
D gene: NA
clone size: NA
J gene: TRBJ1-2
CDR3 protein: CASSHTDNYGYTF
CDR3 DNA: TGTGCCAGCAGCCACACCGATAACTATGGCTACACCTTC

V gene: TRBV9
CDR3 length: 15
D gene: NA
clone size: NA
J gene: TRBJ2-7
CDR3 protein: CASSPDWAPTYEQYF
CDR3 DNA: TGTGCCAGCAGCCCCGACTGGGCACCAACCTACGAGCAGTACTTC

V gene: TRBV11-2
CDR3 length: 16
D gene: NA
clone size: few
J gene: TRBJ2-3
CDR3 protein: CASSLFVEAGLNTQYF
CDR3 DNA: TGTGCCAGCAGCTTATTCGTGGAAGCGGGCCTCAATACGCAGTATTTT

V gene: TRBV7-3
CDR3 length: 15
D gene: TRBD2
clone size: NA
J gene: TRBJ2-1
CDR3 protein: CASSFTTSGYNEQFF
CDR3 DNA: TGTGCCAGCAGCTTTACGACTAGCGGCTACAATGAGCAGTTCTTC